The clone carrying this T cell receptor beta chain was counted between two and nine times. Its antigen remains unidentified. V was clipped by 10 bases and J by 3 bases, with 13 bases between them. CDR3 length: 13 amino acids. CDR1 and CDR2 (germline): MNHEY, SMNVEV (reference sequence). The cDNA had a unique molecular identifier and a template-switch universal primer site. MiXCR, run by TCRdb on the 5' RACE reads, gives a single entry per CDR3 protein. The repertoire includes a few hundred thousand distinct CDR3 sequences, around 8.8% of them detected once, and 2% to 2.5% sits in the top ten. This sample is part of a study of identical twins. Whole-study results and caveats: The study found weaker excess twin sharing in beta out-of-frame sequences. While abundant cord blood beta clonotypes carried fewer insertions, memory repertoires showed no such pattern.

This same sample was also part of a study on yellow fever vaccine responses in identical twins.

The sample taken for sequencing was memory (CD45RO+) T cells sorted from blood. This receptor was identified in a young woman in good health. J is TRBJ1-5 and V is TRBV27; a possible D gene is TRBD1 (6 bases). The CDR3 sequence is CATRGLVNQPQHF. CDR3 nucleotides: TGTGCCACCAGGGGACTAGTCAATCAGCCCCAGCATTTT.